This TCR beta chain was sequenced during a study of shared clonotypes between healthy human individuals. Findings and limits, study-wide: Rarefaction curves obtained for sorted subsets showed sequencing incomplete despite large depth. Investigators collected only blood, and repertoires in tissues likely differ. Non-shared clonotypes showed lower generation probabilities than clonotypes common to all four donors.

CD8 memory fractions consisted of CD45RO+ and CCR7-negative CD45RA+ TemRA cells together. Note on this clone: The antigen remains undetermined.

Produced via immunoSEQ multiplex PCR; TCRdb's table is partial and in-frame only. The table includes about 110,000 clones, roughly 70% detected once. The sequence came from a woman between 25 and 40 years old in good health. The material sequenced was memory CD8+ T cells sorted from blood. The sample's subset: CD45RO+ cells pooled with CCR7-negative TemRA cells.

The CDR3 DNA follows: TGTGCCACCAGCAGAGTCATCCACAGGGTTGATTACCTGAGCAATCAGCCCCAGCATTTT. It yields the protein CATSRVIHRVDYLSNQPQHF. This chain joins TRBV15 and TRBJ1-5; D perhaps matches TRBD1 (6 bases). Trimming left V 1 base short and J 1 base short, with 23 bases between. This CDR3 is built from 20 residues. Germline V CDR1 and CDR2: LNHNV, YYDKDF (reference sequence).